A selection of T cell receptor beta chains follows, all from one sample in a study of response to subunit inactivated influenza vaccine. TCRdb reprocessed the RT-PCR reads via MiXCR and lists one record per CDR3 protein. The profile shows around 200,000 distinct CDR3 sequences, about 9% of them singletons. The specimen comprised non-naive T cells sorted from PBMCs, sampled on the day of vaccination. All receptors come from a man aged 45 to 65 who received an inactivated influenza vaccine. Both conserved end residues are part of each CDR3. D genes are given only for firm matches. Only some rows state a clone size, as once, few, many or a class for expanded clones.

v_call	d_call	clone_size	j_call	cdr3_nt	cdr3_aa
TRBV20-1	.	.	TRBJ2-1	TGCAGTGCTAGGGTCAGGGCCCAAAATGAGCAGTTCTTC	CSARVRAQNEQFF
TRBV28	.	few	TRBJ2-3	TGTGCCAGCAGTGGTACTAGCTTCTACACAGATACGCAGTATTTT	CASSGTSFYTDTQYF
TRBV10-2	TRBD1	many	TRBJ2-7	TGCGCCAGTTTACCAGGGGGCTCCTACGAGCAGTACTTC	CASLPGGSYEQYF
TRBV11-2	.	.	TRBJ2-3	TGTGCCAGCAGCGCCCGGGACAGCACAGATACGCAGTATTTT	CASSARDSTDTQYF
TRBV3-1	TRBD1	.	TRBJ2-5	TGTGCCAGCAGCCATCGGACAGGGGGGGAGACCCAGTACTTC	CASSHRTGGETQYF
TRBV20-1	TRBD1	few	TRBJ2-7	TGCAGTGGGGGGACAGGTCCCTACGAGCAGTACTTC	CSGGTGPYEQYF
TRBV15	TRBD1	.	TRBJ2-7	TGTGCCACCAGCAGAGATCGCAGGGGGTCCTCCTACGAGCAGTACTTC	CATSRDRRGSSYEQYF
TRBV7-2	TRBD1	.	TRBJ2-2	TGTGCCAGCAGCCCAAACACAGGGGCCGGGGAGCTGTTTTTT	CASSPNTGAGELFF
TRBV7-2	.	many	TRBJ1-6	TGTGCCAGCAGCTCTGGGTGGGGGAATTCACCCCTCCACTTT	CASSSGWGNSPLHF
TRBV3-1	.	.	TRBJ2-7	TGTGCCTGCTGCAAGGAGGCCCCTTGTACCTACGAGCAGTACTTC	CACCKEAPCTYEQYF
TRBV20-1	.	.	TRBJ1-1	TGCAGTGCCCCCCATAACACTGAAGCTTTCTTT	CSAPHNTEAFF
TRBV5-1	TRBD1	many	TRBJ2-5	TGCGCCAGCGGGGAGACAGGGATGGAAGCAGAGACCCAGTACTTC	CASGETGMEAETQYF
TRBV27	TRBD1	.	TRBJ1-2	TGTGCCAGCAGTTTCGACAGGGGAAGAGGCTACACCTTC	CASSFDRGRGYTF